This passage covers 21 T cell receptor beta chains from one sample sequenced in a study of siplizumab effects on memory and regulatory T cells. TCRdb keeps only in-frame clones here, not all; method: immunoSEQ multiplex PCR. The data contain over 15,000 clones, over 45% of them singletons. Cocultured for roughly 6 days at 37°C were the mixed lymphocyte reaction cells. Their antigen targets remain unknown. Sequencing was carried out using CFSE-low (dividing) CD4+ T cells sorted from an allogeneic mixed lymphocyte reaction. These receptors originate from a human donor in good health; the cells came from an allogeneic mixed lymphocyte reaction.

The rearrangement joins TRBV5-4 to TRBJ2-5, with D possibly being TRBD2 (5 bases). The CDR3 length is 14 residues. Germline V CDR1 and CDR2: SGHNT, YYREEE (reference sequence). V dropped 4 bases and J dropped 2 bases, with 12 bases sitting between them. CDR3 protein: CASSPERRQETQYF. The CDR3 DNA follows: TGTGCCAGCAGCCCCGAGCGGAGACAAGAGACCCAGTACTTC.

The DNA of the CDR3 is TGTGCCAGCAGTGAAAAAGCAGCTGGGGCCAACGTCCTGACTTTC. This codes for CASSEKAAGANVLTF. The rearrangement joins TRBV6-1 to TRBJ2-6; D is undetermined. The germline V gene has CDR1 MNHNS and CDR2 SASEGT. The CDR3 consists of 15 residues. The V end was cut by 2 bases, the J end by 2 bases, with 7 bases between.

The chain recombines TRBV11-2 with TRBJ1-2; D ambiguous. Germline V gene data show CDR1 as SGHAT and CDR2 as FQNNGV. The V gene lost 5 bases and the J gene lost 4 bases, with 11 bases spanning the gap. This CDR3 has 13 amino acids. The CDR3 region has the DNA TGTGCCAGCAGCCCAGGACTGGTCTATGGCTACACCTTC. It encodes CASSPGLVYGYTF.

This clone occurred a few times. The chain joins TRBV19 to TRBJ2-1; 10 bases line up with TRBD1. CDR3 length: 13 amino acids. Germline CDR1 and CDR2: LNHDA and SQIVND (reference sequence). Trimming removed 11 bases from V and 5 bases from J; junction bases left unmatched: 6. The CDR3 spells CAAKGTGDNEQFF. The CDR3 DNA follows: TGTGCCGCCAAGGGGACAGGGGACAATGAGCAGTTCTTC.

CDR3 sequence (DNA): TGTGCCAGCAGTTTCGGACAGACGAACACTGAAGCTTTCTTT. This translates into CASSFGQTNTEAFF. The chain couples TRBV28 to TRBJ1-1, with D possibly matching TRBD1 (6 bases). V was clipped by 3 bases and J by 1 base, with 9 bases between them. Germline V gene lookup returns CDR1 MDHEN and CDR2 SYDVKM. This CDR3 is built from 14 residues.

The gene calls are TRBV20-1 and TRBJ2-5; D call uncertain. CDR3 length equals 11 residues. V was shortened by 6 bases and J by 2 bases, with 7 bases between the two germline ends. The germline CDR1 and CDR2 sequences are DFQATT and SNEGSKA (reference sequence). The CDR3: CSAPTQETQYF. Here the CDR3 DNA reads TGCAGTGCGCCGACTCAAGAGACCCAGTACTTC.

This chain links TRBV25-1 with TRBJ1-3; 9 positions match TRBD1. The CDR3 is 14 amino acids. Germline CDR1 MGHDK, CDR2 SYGVNS. The trim removed 3 bases at V and 8 bases at J, leaving 5 bases unmatched. The CDR3 loop reads CASSDGTGSDTIYF. The DNA of the CDR3 is TGTGCCAGCAGTGACGGGACAGGGTCGGACACCATATATTTT.

This clone has just a few counts. The V gene is TRBV15, the J gene TRBJ1-2; a possible D gene is TRBD1 (5 bases). CDR3 length: 15 amino acids. Germline values: CDR1 LNHNV, CDR2 YYDKDF (reference sequence). Trimming took 1 base from V and 3 from J, leaving 12 bases between them. For the CDR3, the DNA is TGTGCCACCAGCAGAGGATTGGGGGAGCACTATGGCTACACCTTC. Protein product: CATSRGLGEHYGYTF.

This clone is a singleton in its sample. This chain joins TRBV5-6 and TRBJ1-6; D is ambiguous. Trimming stripped 0 bases from V and 10 bases from J, with 11 bases between. Germline V gives CDR1 SGHDT, CDR2 YYEEEE. CDR3 length: 14 amino acids. Here the CDR3 reads CASSLDRVASPLHF. The CDR3 nucleotides are TGTGCCAGCAGCTTGGACCGGGTAGCCTCACCCCTCCACTTT.

V and J are TRBV18 and TRBJ1-1; D not certain. The V gene's germline CDR1 is KGHSH and CDR2 LQKENI. This CDR3 is built from 15 residues. Between the trimmed V and J ends, which lost 3 bases and 1 base, there was a span of 12 bases. CDR3: CASSPAVTPNTEAFF. The CDR3 nucleotides read TGTGCCAGCTCACCTGCGGTAACCCCGAACACTGAAGCTTTCTTT.

The V gene is TRBV6-1, the J gene TRBJ2-7, with TRBD1 as a possible D gene (6 bases). V was cut by 8 bases and J by 4 bases, with 15 bases left in between. CDR3 length equals 13 residues. Germline CDR1 MNHNS, CDR2 SASEGT. The CDR3 coding sequence is TGTGCCAGCGGTACGGCAGGGGCGTACGAGCAGTACTTC. It encodes CASGTAGAYEQYF.

The chain links TRBV19 to TRBJ1-3; unclear D gene. The V gene's germline CDR1 is LNHDA and CDR2 SQIVND (reference sequence). V lost 4 bases, J lost 0 bases, and 13 bases lay in between. The CDR3 length is 16 residues. The CDR3 loop reads CASSTSGRSSGNTIYF. Written as DNA, the CDR3 is TGTGCCAGTAGTACTTCAGGCCGATCCTCTGGAAACACCATATATTTT.

The chain joins TRBV2 to TRBJ2-1, with 7 bases lining up with TRBD1. Trimming took 5 bases from V and 5 from J; bases not matched to a gene: 6. In germline, CDR1 is SNHLY, CDR2 FYNNEI. The CDR3 loop spans 14 amino acids. This CDR3 is CASSPDRANNEQFF. The CDR3 nucleotides read TGTGCCAGCAGTCCCGACAGGGCGAACAATGAGCAGTTCTTC.

The chain couples TRBV7-7 to TRBJ1-3; D gene ambiguous. Deletions cut 5 bases from V and 0 bases from J, with 11 bases between. This CDR3 has 15 residues. The germline V gene has CDR1 SSHAT and CDR2 FNYEAQ (reference sequence). CDR3 coding DNA: TGTGCCAGCAGCCCCGGGTCCATCTCTGGAAACACCATATATTTT. This sequence encodes CASSPGSISGNTIYF.

This clone rates as medium-sized. V and J are TRBV18 and TRBJ1-1; weak D call: TRBD1 (5 bases). Germline V gene data show CDR1 as KGHSH and CDR2 as LQKENI. The length of the CDR3 is 13 residues. V lost 4 bases and J 2 bases, leaving 8 bases between the germline ends. As DNA, the CDR3 is TGTGCCAGCTCACAGGGACCAAACACTGAAGCTTTCTTT. Encoded protein: CASSQGPNTEAFF.

J is TRBJ1-1 and V is TRBV15; D not certain. Trimming stripped 1 base from V and 1 base from J, with 10 bases between. The CDR3 extends over 15 amino acids. Germline lookup yields CDR1 LNHNV and CDR2 YYDKDF (reference sequence). The CDR3 loop is CATSRVWASNTEAFF. CDR3 bases: TGTGCCACCAGCAGAGTTTGGGCTTCGAACACTGAAGCTTTCTTT.

This clone was observed a single time. Within the sample, other DNA sequences also encode this same CDR3. The chain couples TRBV15 to TRBJ2-2, with 9 positions matching TRBD2. The CDR3 loop spans 18 amino acids. Germline V CDR1 and CDR2: LNHNV, YYDKDF (reference sequence). J lost 5 bases, V lost 2 bases, and 12 bases had no gene match. The CDR3 here is CATSRNPAAGGPTGELFF. In DNA form, the CDR3 reads TGTGCCACCAGCAGAAACCCCGCGGCGGGGGGGCCAACCGGGGAGCTGTTTTTT.

V and J are TRBV5-1 and TRBJ2-5; 15 bases fit TRBD2. The J call is in doubt because the DNA end fits TRBJ2-7 better. Germline V gene sequence: CDR1 SGHRS, CDR2 YFSETQ. The length of the CDR3 is 18 residues. CDR3 DNA sequence: TGCGCCAGCAGCTGGACTAGCGGGGGGGCACTCGATCCCTACGAGCAGTACTTC. As protein: CASSWTSGGALDPYEQYF.

This chain uses TRBV6-6 with TRBJ2-6, with D hard to call. Deletions cut 10 bases from V and 4 bases from J, with 2 bases between. The germline V gene encodes CDR1 MNHNY and CDR2 SVGAGI (reference sequence). The CDR3 covers 10 residues. CDR3 amino acids: CATGANVLTF. DNA of the CDR3: TGTGCCACCGGGGCCAACGTCCTGACTTTC.

This clone was recorded a few times. The V call is TRBV10-3, the J call TRBJ1-5, with 8 bases matching TRBD1. The V and J ends lost 10 bases and 4 bases, in that order; junction bases with no gene match: 6. The CDR3 is 13 amino acids. Germline V lookup: CDR1 ENHRY, CDR2 SYGVKD. In nucleotides, the CDR3 is TGTGCCACCGTGGACAGGGTGAATCAGCCCCAGCATTTT. Encoded protein: CATVDRVNQPQHF.

This clone was detected only a few times. The chain recombines TRBV2 with TRBJ2-6, with 7 bases identical to TRBD1. Germline assignment: CDR1 SNHLY and CDR2 FYNNEI. The CDR3 has 16 amino acids. J lost 1 base, V lost 10 bases, and 10 bases had no gene match. In DNA form, the CDR3 reads TGTGCCATTATGACAGGGTCACTATCTGGGGCCAACGTCCTGACTTTC. It specifies CAIMTGSLSGANVLTF.